The next 28 T cell receptor beta chains were all read from a single sample in a study of cytomegalovirus exposure and HLA in healthy donors. 13 Jbeta primers and 60 Vbeta primers were used for the PCR. The assay was immunoSEQ multiplex PCR, and TCRdb's table has in-frame clones only and misses some. The data contain approximately 100,000 clones, just under 70% of them singletons. The source material was PBMCs. These receptors all stem from a woman in her 70s in good health and CMV-seropositive.

The gene calls are TRBV5-4 and TRBJ2-1, with 8 bases fitting TRBD2. V gave up 6 bases and J gave up 7 bases; unmatched junction bases: 9. CDR3 length: 14 residues. Germline V CDR1 and CDR2: SGHNT, YYREEE (reference sequence). Here the CDR3 DNA reads TGTGCCAGCACCCCGGGGGGGCCCGGGAATGAGCAGTTCTTC. Protein product: CASTPGGPGNEQFF.

V usage is TRBV6-1 and J usage is TRBJ1-5; D perhaps matches TRBD1 (5 bases). V shed 4 bases and J shed 3 bases, with 13 bases lying between them. Germline CDR1 and CDR2: MNHNS and SASEGT. The CDR3 has 15 residues. The CDR3 DNA reads as TGTGCCAGCAGTGGATCACGGACATCCAATCAGCCCCAGCATTTT. This encodes CASSGSRTSNQPQHF.

The rearrangement uses TRBV2 and TRBJ1-5; the D gene is possibly TRBD1 (5 bases). V shed 7 bases and J shed 4 bases, with 17 bases lying between them. Germline CDR1 reads SNHLY; CDR2 reads FYNNEI. The CDR3 sequence is 15 residues long. The CDR3: CASTGGRRENQPQHF. CDR3 sequence (DNA): TGTGCCAGCACGGGGGGAAGGAGGGAAAATCAGCCCCAGCATTTT.

The sample holds a few counts of this clone. One end of the junction does not line up with germline, which may come from a read error. The J gene is TRBJ2-5, the V gene TRBV4-2; 9 nucleotides match TRBD2. Germline assignment: CDR1 LGHNA and CDR2 YNFKEQ. CDR3 length equals 17 residues. CDR3 in DNA: TGTGCCATCAGCCAAGATGAGGCGGGGGGGTACCATGAGACCCAGTACTTC. Amino acid sequence: CAISQDEAGGYHETQYF.

The DNA for the CDR3 is TGTGCCAGCAGTCCCGGACAGGGAGCGGTGCCCCAGCATTTT. Encoded protein: CASSPGQGAVPQHF. The chain couples TRBV6-6 to TRBJ1-5, with 8 bases lining up with TRBD1. V gave up 5 bases and J gave up 9 bases; unmatched junction bases: 9. CDR1 MNHNY and CDR2 SVGAGI come from the germline V gene (reference sequence). The length of the CDR3 is 14 residues.

To note about this clone: Other DNA sequences in this sample translate to the same CDR3. The chain has TRBV6-5 and TRBJ2-5; 8 nucleotides match TRBD1. After removal of 0 bases from V and 5 bases from J, the junction contained 8 bases not matched to a gene. Per germline, CDR1 MNHEY and CDR2 SVGAGI. The CDR3 is 16 residues long. The CDR3 DNA is TGTGCCAGCAGTTACTCTACCGGGACAGGAGGGGAGACCCAGTACTTC. This codes for CASSYSTGTGGETQYF.

This chain joins TRBV6-5 and TRBJ2-3, with D unresolved. Germline V CDR1 and CDR2: MNHEY, SVGAGI. Between the trimmed V and J ends, which lost 6 bases and 2 bases, there was a span of 15 bases. The CDR3 consists of 15 residues. CDR3 coding DNA: TGTGCCAGCAGGTCTAGAGCGATTAACACAGATACGCAGTATTTT. Protein: CASRSRAINTDTQYF.

The chain recombines TRBV7-2 with TRBJ2-1, with 7 bases matching TRBD2. CDR1 SGHTA and CDR2 FQGNSA come from the germline V gene. The CDR3 is 16 residues long. V lost 0 bases, J lost 4 bases, and 6 bases stayed unmatched. CDR3 in amino acids: CASSLARSSGYNEQFF. CDR3 bases: TGTGCCAGCAGCTTAGCCCGGTCTAGCGGATACAATGAGCAGTTCTTC.

V and J are TRBV2 and TRBJ1-1; D perhaps matches TRBD1 (6 bases). The germline CDR1 and CDR2 sequences are SNHLY and FYNNEI. The CDR3 has 14 amino acids. Trimming removed 6 bases at V and 0 bases at J, with 11 bases between. The CDR3 nucleotides are TGTGCCAGCAGCGACAGGATCCTGAACACTGAAGCTTTCTTT. It encodes CASSDRILNTEAFF. The full variable domain, its missing parts supplied by reference TRBV2 and TRBJ1-1, is EPEVTQTPSHQVTQMGQEVILRCVPISNHLYFYWYRQILGQKVEFLVSFYNNEISEKSEIFDDQFSVERPDGSNFTLKIRSTKLEDSAMYFCASSDRILNTEAFFGQGTRLTVV.

This clone was counted between two and nine times. The gene calls are TRBV19 and TRBJ2-2, with 10 bases that match TRBD2. CDR3 size: 15 residues. In germline, CDR1 is LNHDA, CDR2 SQIVND (reference sequence). The ends lost 4 bases at V and 7 bases at J; junction bases unmatched: 6. The CDR3 coding sequence is TGTGCCAGTAGTACTAGCGGGGGATGGATCGGGGAGCTGTTTTTT. Translation gives CASSTSGGWIGELFF.

The chain carries TRBV19 and TRBJ2-5, with 13 bases identical to TRBD2. Germline CDR1 LNHDA, CDR2 SQIVND (reference sequence). J gave up 1 base and V 1 base, and 6 bases lay outside the gene matches. The CDR3 sequence is 18 residues long. The CDR3 spells CASSIGGLAGTFQETQYF. The CDR3 nucleotides are TGTGCCAGTAGTATAGGGGGACTAGCGGGGACCTTCCAAGAGACCCAGTACTTC. The full variable domain, with the rest looked up from reference TRBV19 and TRBJ2-5, is DGGITQSPKYLFRKEGQNVTLSCEQNLNHDAMYWYRQDPGQGLRLIYYSQIVNDFQKGDIAEGYSVSREKKESFPLTVTSAQKNPTAFYLCASSIGGLAGTFQETQYFGPGTRLLVL.

This clone came up a few times. This sequence joins TRBV27 and TRBJ2-5; 9 nucleotides agree with TRBD1. Germline values: CDR1 MNHEY, CDR2 SMNVEV (reference sequence). V was clipped by 5 bases and J by 4 bases; unmatched bases: 5. The CDR3 consists of 14 residues. CDR3 nucleotide sequence: TGTGCCAGCAGTCTACAGGGGGCTGTAGAGACCCAGTACTTC. Amino acid sequence: CASSLQGAVETQYF.

The rearrangement uses TRBV25-1 and TRBJ2-2; 9 nucleotides align to TRBD1. V shed 7 bases, J shed 6 bases, and the junction held 6 bases outside the gene matches. CDR1 MGHDK and CDR2 SYGVNS come from the germline V gene. There are 14 residues in the CDR3. The CDR3 bases are TGTGCCAGCATGGGACAGGGAATGGCCGGGGAGCTGTTTTTT. As protein: CASMGQGMAGELFF.

This chain links TRBV4-1 with TRBJ1-5; 11 bases are a match to TRBD1. The CDR3 contains 18 residues. CDR1 is MGHRA and CDR2 is YSYEKL in the germline V gene. Losses at the gene ends were 2 bases for V and 1 base for J; bases not matched to a gene: 7. CDR3 region: CASSQSGQGERSNQPQHF. CDR3 DNA: TGCGCCAGCAGCCAATCGGGACAGGGGGAACGAAGCAATCAGCCCCAGCATTTT.

The chain employs TRBV19 and TRBJ2-7; TRBD1 agrees at 7 bases. V trimming: 6 bases; J trimming: 2 bases; junction bases outside the gene matches: 7. The CDR3 contains 14 residues. Germline values: CDR1 LNHDA, CDR2 SQIVND (reference sequence). The CDR3 DNA follows: TGTGCCAGTAGACGGGACAGTCAGGCCTACGAGCAGTACTTC. Translating it yields CASRRDSQAYEQYF.

This chain joins TRBV5-1 and TRBJ2-5; TRBD2 agrees at 8 bases. CDR1 is SGHRS, CDR2 YFSETQ, per germline. The CDR3 runs to 16 residues. Trimming at V came to 0 bases and at J to 9 bases, leaving 13 bases not matched to a gene. DNA for the CDR3: TGCGCCAGCAGCTTGGCCGGGGGGGGGCCAGAGGGACCCCAGTACTTC. Translated: CASSLAGGGPEGPQYF.

V and J are TRBV7-9 and TRBJ1-1, with a weak D call TRBD1 (5 bases). This CDR3 spans 14 amino acids. Germline assignment: CDR1 SEHNR and CDR2 FQNEAQ (reference sequence). V was shortened by 0 bases and J by 2 bases, with 7 bases between the two germline ends. The CDR3: CASSLAQGNTEAFF. In DNA, the CDR3 is TGTGCCAGCAGCTTAGCGCAGGGAAACACTGAAGCTTTCTTT. Based on the CDR3 plus reference TRBV7-9 and TRBJ1-1, the full variable domain is DTGVSQNPRHKITKRGQNVTFRCDPISEHNRLYWYRQTLGQGPEFLTYFQNEAQLEKSRLLSDRFSAERPKGSFSTLEIQRTEQGDSAMYLCASSLAQGNTEAFFGQGTRLTVV.

The chain uses TRBV7-9 and TRBJ1-4, with 9 bases fitting TRBD1. The J segment lost 4 bases and the V segment lost 4 bases, leaving 4 bases of the junction unmatched. CDR3 length equals 15 residues. CDR1 and CDR2 (germline): SEHNR, FQNEAQ (reference sequence). CDR3 region: CASSSTGGRNEKLFF. In nucleotides, the CDR3 is TGTGCCAGCAGCTCAACAGGGGGCCGTAATGAAAAACTGTTTTTT.

V is TRBV9 and J is TRBJ2-5; D uncertain. The CDR3 totals 15 residues. Looked up from germline, CDR1 is SGDLS and CDR2 is YYNGEE. The germline V and J ends were trimmed by 0 bases and 3 bases, with 12 bases remaining between them. CDR3 residues: CASSVVWHLEETQYF. The CDR3 DNA is TGTGCCAGCAGCGTAGTGTGGCACCTCGAAGAGACCCAGTACTTC. The complete variable domain, with remaining parts taken from reference TRBV9 and TRBJ2-5, reads DSGVTQTPKHLITATGQRVTLRCSPRSGDLSVYWYQQSLDQGLQFLIQYYNGEERAKGNILERFSAQQFPDLHSELNLSSLELGDSALYFCASSVVWHLEETQYFGPGTRLLVL.

V and J are TRBV19 and TRBJ2-1, with 7 bases fitting TRBD1. The V and J ends lost 3 bases and 12 bases, in that order; junction bases with no gene match: 11. The CDR3 spans 14 residues. The germline gives CDR1 LNHDA, CDR2 SQIVND (reference sequence). CDR3 loop: CASSMGDARGWQFF. The CDR3 bases are TGTGCCAGTAGTATGGGGGACGCCAGGGGGTGGCAGTTCTTC.

This chain uses TRBV7-2 with TRBJ2-1; 7 bases line up with TRBD2. Trimming took 0 bases from V and 4 from J; bases not matched to a gene: 3. The V gene's germline CDR1 is SGHTA and CDR2 FQGNSA. This CDR3 comprises 15 residues. CDR3 sequence: CASSLAAGTYNEQFF. Written as DNA, the CDR3 is TGTGCCAGCAGCTTAGCAGCGGGAACTTACAATGAGCAGTTCTTC.

The rearrangement links TRBV4-2 to TRBJ1-1; TRBD1 is a possible D gene (6 bases). Per the germline V gene, CDR1 is LGHNA and CDR2 is YNFKEQ. This CDR3 has 16 amino acids. V shed 1 base and J shed 2 bases, with 14 bases lying between them. The CDR3 loop reads CASSQGGGRGNTEAFF. Here the CDR3 DNA reads TGTGCCAGCAGCCAAGGGGGGGGCAGGGGTAACACTGAAGCTTTCTTT.

This clone was picked up a small number of times. CDR3 sequence reads: CASGTGSYEQYF. Here the CDR3 DNA reads TGTGCCAGTGGGACAGGGTCCTACGAGCAGTACTTC. The chain joins TRBV19 to TRBJ2-7, with 9 bases fitting TRBD1. The CDR3 spans 12 residues. CDR1 and CDR2 from the germline V gene are LNHDA and SQIVND (reference sequence). The V and J ends lost 8 bases and 1 base, in that order; junction bases with no gene match: 0.

The sample holds one count of this clone. The rearrangement links TRBV11-3 to TRBJ1-1; TRBD1 aligns across 9 bases. Germline CDR1 and CDR2: SGHNT and YENEEA. With V trimmed by 3 bases and J by 10 bases, 15 bases remained unmatched. This CDR3 region has 16 residues. CDR3 nucleotides: TGTGCCAGCAGCTTTGTAACCCCCCCGGGACAGGGAATAGCTTTCTTT. Its translation: CASSFVTPPGQGIAFF.

This clone appeared a few times. The chain combines TRBV7-9 with TRBJ2-5; 14 bases align to TRBD2. CDR3 size: 15 residues. Germline assignment: CDR1 SEHNR and CDR2 FQNEAQ (reference sequence). The J segment lost 4 bases and the V segment lost 4 bases, leaving 2 bases of the junction unmatched. The CDR3 bases are TGTGCCAGCAGCTCGACTAGCGGGGGGGGAGAGACCCAGTACTTC. Translating it yields CASSSTSGGGETQYF.

This clone was observed once. CDR3 region: CAWSPQIRNIQYF. CDR3 nucleotide sequence: TGTGCCTGGAGCCCCCAGATCAGGAACATTCAGTACTTC. V is TRBV30 and J is TRBJ2-4; D ambiguous. This CDR3 has 13 residues. The V end was cut by 3 bases, the J end by 7 bases, with 13 bases between. The V gene's germline CDR1 is GTSNPN and CDR2 SVGIG (reference sequence). Full variable domain (remainder filled in from reference TRBV30 and TRBJ2-4): SQTIHQWPATLVQPVGSPLSLECTVEGTSNPNLYWYRQAAGRGLQLLFYSVGIGQISSEVPQNLSASRPQDRQFILSSKKLLLSDSGFYLCAWSPQIRNIQYFGAGTRLSVL.

The V call is TRBV18, the J call TRBJ2-3, with D possibly TRBD1 on 6 matching bases. In germline, CDR1 is KGHSH, CDR2 LQKENI. CDR3 length: 17 residues. The V end was cut by 0 bases, the J end by 4 bases, with 17 bases between. The CDR3 is CASSPPFDRKESDTQYF. CDR3 DNA sequence: TGTGCCAGCTCACCACCATTCGACAGGAAGGAATCAGATACGCAGTATTTT. The full variable domain, its missing parts supplied by reference TRBV18 and TRBJ2-3, is NAGVMQNPRHLVRRRGQEARLRCSPMKGHSHVYWYRQLPEEGLKFMVYLQKENIIDESGMPKERFSAEFPKEGPSILRIQQVVRGDSAAYFCASSPPFDRKESDTQYFGPGTRLTVL.

Written as DNA, the CDR3 is TGCGCCAGCAGTCAATCACAGGGTTGGAATTCACCCCTCCACTTT. This codes for CASSQSQGWNSPLHF. This chain links TRBV23-1 with TRBJ1-6, with TRBD1 as a possible D gene (6 bases). TRBV23-1 is classed as an ORF, of uncertain function. There are 15 residues in the CDR3. Trimming shortened V by 0 bases and J by 7 bases, and 10 bases separated the two germline ends.